The 4 T cell receptor beta chains below were found in one sample sequenced in a study of blood T cell repertoires in COVID-19. Assay: immunoSEQ multiplex PCR; the TCRdb copy retains only in-frame clones and omits some. The data show 220,000 or so clones, around 87% seen once. The sequenced material came from PBMCs or T cells enriched from blood (not recorded which). All receptors come from a woman between 18 and 30 years old in a cohort exposed to, infected with or recovered from COVID-19 (not recorded which).

V gene TRBV28 combines with J gene TRBJ1-1; maybe TRBD1 (5 bases). The CDR3 has 12 amino acids. Germline CDR1 MDHEN, CDR2 SYDVKM. Trimming pared 6 bases from V and 4 bases from J, leaving 9 bases between. Written as DNA, the CDR3 is TGTGCCAGCAGGGGGCAAGCCACTGAAGCTTTCTTT. It yields the protein CASRGQATEAFF. The variable domain in full, completed from reference TRBV28 and TRBJ1-1, reads DVKVTQSSRYLVKRTGEKVFLECVQDMDHENMFWYRQDPGLGLRLIYFSYDVKMKEKGDIPEGYSVSREKKERFSLILESASTNQTSMYLCASRGQATEAFFGQGTRLTVV.

The chain is built from TRBV25-1 and TRBJ1-2; no firm D call. This CDR3 has 14 amino acids. Germline lookup yields CDR1 MGHDK and CDR2 SYGVNS. Between the trimmed V and J ends, which lost 0 bases and 2 bases, there was a span of 7 bases. Here the CDR3 reads CASSEYEANYGYTF. Here the CDR3 DNA reads TGTGCCAGCAGTGAATACGAAGCAAACTATGGCTACACCTTC.

This clone appeared a single time. This chain connects TRBV7-2 to TRBJ2-7; TRBD2 matches at 9 bases. Germline lookup yields CDR1 SGHTA and CDR2 FQGNSA. V was clipped by 5 bases and J by 0 bases; unmatched bases: 11. The CDR3 totals 17 residues. The CDR3 nucleotides are TGTGCCAGCAGCCACCCCACTAGCGGGCAAAGCTCCTACGAGCAGTACTTC. This encodes CASSHPTSGQSSYEQYF.

V and J are TRBV4-1 and TRBJ2-5; D is ambiguous. V was pared by 1 base and J by 2 bases, with 5 bases between. The CDR3 loop spans 13 amino acids. Germline assignment: CDR1 MGHRA and CDR2 YSYEKL. The CDR3 bases are TGCGCCAGCAGCCAAGCACAGCAAGAGACCCAGTACTTC. Translation: CASSQAQQETQYF.